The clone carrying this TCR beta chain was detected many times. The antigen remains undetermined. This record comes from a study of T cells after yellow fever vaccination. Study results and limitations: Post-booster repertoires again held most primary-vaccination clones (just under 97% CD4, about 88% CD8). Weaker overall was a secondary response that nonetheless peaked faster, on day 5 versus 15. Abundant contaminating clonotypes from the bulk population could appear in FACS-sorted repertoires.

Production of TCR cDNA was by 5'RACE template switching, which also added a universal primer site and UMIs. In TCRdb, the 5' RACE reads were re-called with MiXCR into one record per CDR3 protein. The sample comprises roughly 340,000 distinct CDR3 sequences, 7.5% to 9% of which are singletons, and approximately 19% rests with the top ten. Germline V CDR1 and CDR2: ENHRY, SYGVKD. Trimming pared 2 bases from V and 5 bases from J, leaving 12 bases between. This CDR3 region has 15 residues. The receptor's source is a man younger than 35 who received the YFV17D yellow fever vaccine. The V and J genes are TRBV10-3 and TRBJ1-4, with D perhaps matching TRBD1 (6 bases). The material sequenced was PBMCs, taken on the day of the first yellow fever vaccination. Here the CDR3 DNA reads TGTGCCATCAGTGAGCCCCAAGGGGGGAATGAAAAACTGTTTTTT. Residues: CAISEPQGGNEKLFF.